The rows below give T cell receptor beta chains drawn from one sample of a study of T-cell memory formation after mild COVID-19. Each CDR3 protein gets one entry after TCRdb re-called the 5' RACE reads with MiXCR. The sample carries around 300,000 distinct CDR3 sequences, more than 15% recorded once. Sequencing input: PBMCs or a T cell subset sorted from them (not recorded which). Receptors originate from a young man who had mild COVID-19 (a few samples of this study predate the infection). Cell type and time point are not known. The CDR3 runs from the conserved cysteine through the conserved F or W. A D gene is named only where the DNA matches it firmly. The size entry is marked missing in some rows and otherwise reads once, few, many or a size class.

V gene	clone size	D gene	J gene	CDR3 DNA	CDR3 protein
TRBV7-8	few	-	TRBJ1-5	TGTGCCAGCACCCCACACAGGGTCGGCAATCAGCCCCAGCATTTT	CASTPHRVGNQPQHF
TRBV4-3	few	-	TRBJ2-3	TGCGCCAGCAGCCAACTCGTCGGAAGGAAAGATACGCAGTATTTT	CASSQLVGRKDTQYF
TRBV12-3/TRBV12-4	few	TRBD1	TRBJ1-6	TGTGCCAGCAGCCCCGGCCCCCCAGGACAGGGAAGGTCGGGGAATTCACCCCTCCACTTT	CASSPGPPGQGRSGNSPLHF
TRBV5-1	few	TRBD1	TRBJ2-2	TGCGCCAGCAGCACTCAGGGGGACACCGGGGAGCTGTTTTTT	CASSTQGDTGELFF
TRBV7-9	many	TRBD2	TRBJ2-1	TGTGCCAGCAGCTTCGGACTAGCGGGGGGGCAGAGTGAGCAGTTCTTC	CASSFGLAGGQSEQFF
TRBV19	-	-	TRBJ2-7	TGTGCCAGTTCTGCGGGACGTCCATTTTGGCAGTACTTC	CASSAGRPFWQYF
TRBV2	-	TRBD1	TRBJ2-4	TGTGCCAGCAGCCTACAGGGGGCTGAGGACATTCAGTACTTC	CASSLQGAEDIQYF
TRBV4-3	-	TRBD1	TRBJ1-2	TGCGCCAGCAGCCCACTGGATGGGACAGGAGTCTATGGCTACACCTTC	CASSPLDGTGVYGYTF
TRBV7-3	-	-	TRBJ2-2	TGTGCCAGCAGCTCCTCGGGGAGAAACACCGGGGAGCTGTTTTTT	CASSSSGRNTGELFF
TRBV7-9	-	-	TRBJ1-1	TGTGACAGCAGCCCCACCACAGGCCTGAACACTGAAGCTTTCTTT	CDSSPTTGLNTEAFF
TRBV25-1	-	TRBD2	TRBJ2-5	TGTGCCAGCAGTCCAACTAGCGGGGTAGAGACCCAGTACTTC	CASSPTSGVETQYF
TRBV4-1	few	-	TRBJ1-4	TGCGCCAGCAGCCATCCCATCCGAGTGAATGAAAAACTGTTTTTT	CASSHPIRVNEKLFF
TRBV28	-	TRBD1	TRBJ1-2	TGTGCCAGCAGTCTCGGACAGGGGGCGCTTGGCTACACCTTC	CASSLGQGALGYTF
TRBV28	few	TRBD1	TRBJ1-4	TGTGCCAGCAGCCGCACAGGGGCGACTGAAAAACTGTTTTTT	CASSRTGATEKLFF
TRBV7-9	-	TRBD1	TRBJ1-6	TGTGCCAGCAGCCCCCAGGGACAGGGGTCACCCCTCCACTTT	CASSPQGQGSPLHF
TRBV11-1	many	TRBD1	TRBJ1-1	TGTGCCAGCAGCCGACAGGGGGGCGCTGAAGCTTTCTTT	CASSRQGGAEAFF
TRBV3-1	few	-	TRBJ1-1	TGTGCCAGCAGCCAGTTTCGCAGCATGAACACTGAAGCTTTCTTT	CASSQFRSMNTEAFF
TRBV4-2	few	-	TRBJ1-1	TGTGCCAGCAGCCCAGGGGCCAGCCTGAACACTGAAGCTTTCTTT	CASSPGASLNTEAFF